Listed here are 4 T cell receptor beta chains from one sample, sequenced in a study of breast tumors, draining lymph nodes, adjacent tissues. Samples came from axillary lymph nodes draining the breast cancer. A single record per CDR3 protein comes from TCRdb applying MiXCR to the multiplex PCR reads. The sample records 150,000 to 250,000 distinct CDR3 sequences, approximately 30% being singletons. Sample: axillary lymph node tissue. The receptor source for this set is a female donor with breast cancer. Some clones in this sample may be carry-over from other donors' samples.

The table lists this clonotype with many counts. The chain joins TRBV5-1 to TRBJ1-4; TRBD1 might be the D (5 bases). Per the germline V gene, CDR1 is SGHRS and CDR2 is YFSETQ. Between the trimmed V and J ends, which lost 4 bases and 0 bases, there was a span of 7 bases. This CDR3 is 14 amino acids long. The CDR3 bases are TGCGCCAGCAGCCTGACAGCAACTAATGAAAAACTGTTTTTT. This encodes CASSLTATNEKLFF.

This clonotype occurred many times. This chain joins TRBV7-8 and TRBJ2-5, with TRBD2 identical over 7 bases. The V and J ends lost 6 bases and 5 bases, in that order; junction bases with no gene match: 15. The CDR3 length is 16 residues. CDR1 SGHVS and CDR2 FQNEAQ come from the germline V gene. The CDR3, as DNA: TGTGCCAGCAGTCCCGGGGTAGCGGGCCATGGGGAGACCCAGTACTTC. Translated, it gives CASSPGVAGHGETQYF.

About this clonotype itself: With a much larger clone just one base away, this may be a read error. The genes are TRBV5-6 and TRBJ1-2; D gene unclear. The ends were cut back, 4 bases at V and 4 bases at J, with 14 bases in the middle. This CDR3 region has 14 residues. CDR1 and CDR2 (germline): SGHDT, YYEEEE. The chain's CDR3 is CASSPPGTFYGYTF. The CDR3 DNA reads as TGTGCCAGCAGCCCGCCGGGCACTTTCTATGGCTACACCTTC. The variable domain in full, completed from reference TRBV5-6 and TRBJ1-2, reads DAGVTQSPTHLIKTRGQQVTLRCSPKSGHDTVSWYQQALGQGPQFIFQYYEEEERQRGNFPDRFSGHQFPNYSSELNVNALLLGDSALYLCASSPPGTFYGYTFGSGTRLTVV.

This clonotype occurred a few times. A junction boundary mismatches the germline segment, possibly from a read error. J is TRBJ1-3 and V is TRBV7-2; D remains unclear. This CDR3 is built from 17 residues. Looked up from germline, CDR1 is SGHTA and CDR2 is FQGNSA. Here the CDR3 reads CASSLGFGGDSGNPIYF. The DNA of the CDR3 is TGTGCCAGCAGCTTAGGGTTCGGCGGAGACTCTGGAAACCCCATATATTTT.